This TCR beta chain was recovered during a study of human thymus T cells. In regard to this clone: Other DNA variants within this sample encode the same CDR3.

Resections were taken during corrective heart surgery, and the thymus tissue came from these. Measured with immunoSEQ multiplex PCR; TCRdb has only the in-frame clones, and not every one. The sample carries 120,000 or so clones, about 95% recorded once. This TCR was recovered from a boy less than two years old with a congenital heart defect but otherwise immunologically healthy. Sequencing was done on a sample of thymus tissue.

This chain's CDR3 is CASSLEGTGELFF. CDR3 DNA sequence: TGTGCCAGCAGCTTAGAGGGAACCGGGGAGCTGTTTTTT. V usage is TRBV7-9 and J usage is TRBJ2-2; D is unresolved. The CDR3 length is 13 residues. Germline CDR1 reads SEHNR; CDR2 reads FQNEAQ (reference sequence). Trimming took off 1 base at V and 5 bases at J, with 5 bases between the two ends.